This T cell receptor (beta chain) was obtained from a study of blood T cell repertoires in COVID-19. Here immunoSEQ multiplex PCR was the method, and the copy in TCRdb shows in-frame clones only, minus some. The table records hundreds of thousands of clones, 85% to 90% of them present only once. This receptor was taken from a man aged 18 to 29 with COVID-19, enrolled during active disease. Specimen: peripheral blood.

In DNA form, the CDR3 reads TGTGCCAGCAGCTTAATACTAGCGGGATCCAAAAACATTCAGTACTTC. Translating gives CASSLILAGSKNIQYF. V gene TRBV7-2 combines with J gene TRBJ2-4; 10 bases are a match to TRBD2. Per the germline V gene, CDR1 is SGHTA and CDR2 is FQGNSA. The CDR3 is 16 residues long. J lost 2 bases, V lost 2 bases, and 3 bases had no gene match. The full variable domain, rest sourced from reference TRBV7-2 and TRBJ2-4, is GAGVSQSPSNKVTEKGKDVELRCDPISGHTALYWYRQSLGQGLEFLIYFQGNSAPDKSGLPSDRFSAERTGGSVSTLTIQRTQQEDSAVYLCASSLILAGSKNIQYFGAGTRLSVL.